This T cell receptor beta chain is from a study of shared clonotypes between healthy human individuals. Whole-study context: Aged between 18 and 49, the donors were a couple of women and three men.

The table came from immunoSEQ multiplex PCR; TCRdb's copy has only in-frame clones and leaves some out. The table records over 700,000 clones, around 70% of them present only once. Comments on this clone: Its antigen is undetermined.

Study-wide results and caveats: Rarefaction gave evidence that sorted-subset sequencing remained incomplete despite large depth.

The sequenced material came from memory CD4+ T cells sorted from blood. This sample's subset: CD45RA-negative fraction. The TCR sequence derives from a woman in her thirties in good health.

The CDR3 loop reads CASSLLRDSYEQYF. The CDR3 DNA is TGCGCCAGCAGCCTGCTTCGAGATTCCTACGAGCAGTACTTC. The chain couples TRBV5-1 to TRBJ2-7; unclear D gene. The germline V and J ends were trimmed by 4 bases and 1 base, with 12 bases remaining between them. The germline V gene has CDR1 SGHRS and CDR2 YFSETQ. The CDR3 runs 14 residues.